The clone carrying this TCR beta chain occurred once. The antigen is undetermined. The TCR beta CDR3 region was amplified from genomic DNA, with two rounds of multiplex PCR being used for the amplification. The use of primers specific to each TRBV and TRBJ gene characterized first-round PCR. Using its own MiXCR run on the multiplex PCR reads, TCRdb lists one record per CDR3 protein. The sample carries about 22,000 distinct CDR3 sequences, around 40% recorded once. The entry originates in a study of prognosis after radiotherapy for stage I lung cancer. Study summary: After radiotherapy, distant metastases were seen in a few patients (median 7 months), and no significant progression was seen in some 16.

Study-level points and caveats: In patients who developed distant metastases, Shannon entropy measured after stereotactic body radiation therapy was lower, and baseline Shannon entropy was not associated with metastases.

CDR1 SGHRS and CDR2 YFSETQ come from the germline V gene. This CDR3 region has 15 residues. Trimming removed 7 bases from V and 1 base from J, with 17 bases in between. The chain joins TRBV5-1 to TRBJ1-1; D unresolved. The clonotype comes from a donor at least 50 years old with non-small cell lung cancer. Sequencing was performed on PBMCs, taken before or after stereotactic body radiation therapy (not recorded which). The CDR3 is CASQVGCGWNTEAFF. The CDR3 DNA sequence: TGCGCCAGCCAGGTAGGTTGCGGTTGGAACACTGAAGCTTTCTTT. Combining the CDR3 with reference TRBV5-1 and TRBJ1-1 gives the whole variable domain KAGVTQTPRYLIKTRGQQVTLSCSPISGHRSVSWYQQTPGQGLQFLFEYFSETQRNKGNFPGRFSGRQFSNSRSEMNVSTLELGDSALYLCASQVGCGWNTEAFFGQGTRLTVV.